This T cell receptor (beta chain) was recorded in a study of patients and donors after allogeneic stem cell transplantation (dated by TCRdb to 2018 to 2021). A note on this clonotype: No antigen is known for it. No base-level quality is on record; no much larger clone is a single base apart.

V and J lose 4 bases and 3 bases, and a span of 13 bases separates them. Counted from cysteine to phenylalanine, this CDR3 has 13 amino acids. Left in the record is the CDR3 DNA by itself, 39 bases read in frame from the first base. As encoded in the germline V gene (reference sequence), CDR1 is DFQATT while CDR2 is SNEGSKA. Receptor amplification or capture employed RT-PCR. Sequencing instrument: NextSeq 550. The public sequencing data were trimmed at Q25 with fastp and processed into clonotypes with MiXCR by TCRdb, which kept only in-frame beta chains. Identical CDR3 protein sequences are pooled into one entry, listed with their most common genes and DNA. The sample records roughly 40,000 distinct CDR3 sequences, roughly 30% of which are singletons. The top ten constitute approximately 79% of the sample.

This receptor was obtained from a human donor who was either an allogeneic HSCT recipient or a stem cell or donor lymphocyte infusion donor (not recorded which). It is not recorded whose cells these are; they may come from a transplant donor. The chain joins TRBV20-1 to TRBJ2-7; no D segment can be confidently identified. Sequencing used blood, either unsorted or a sorted T cell fraction (not recorded which). The nucleotide sequence reads TGCAGTGCTATCGAGAGTGCGGACTACGAGCAGTACTTC. It encodes CSAIESADYEQYF.